This TCR beta chain was sequenced for a study of blood T cells in healthy people across ages. Study conclusions and caveats: Long-lived donors exceeded aged donors in naive CD4+ cells and diversity.

Collection of around 9.3 milliliters of peripheral blood was performed for each donor. For the second PCR, which ran for about 6 to 11 cycles, a sample-barcoded 5' primer and a J-beta primer mix were used. TCRdb recomputed calls from the 5' RACE reads with MiXCR, one row per CDR3 protein. The table has around 500,000 distinct CDR3 sequences, about 29% seen once. V dropped 5 bases and J dropped 12 bases, with 14 bases sitting between them. There are 12 residues in the CDR3. Germline CDR1 and CDR2: MNHEY and SVGEGT. This clonotype was counted between two and nine times. Antigen: not known. These sequences were also reported in another study, on T cells of mothers and their children. That work states: Once extracted, all RNA went into cDNA synthesis at about 1.5 ug per 15 ul.

The specimen sequenced was blood. This chain links TRBV6-2 or TRBV6-3 with TRBJ2-1; D may be TRBD1 (6 bases). The sequence was obtained from a boy aged 2-15 years in good health. The CDR3 reads CASSTGPRGQFF. CDR3 nucleotides: TGTGCCAGCAGTACAGGGCCCCGGGGGCAGTTCTTC.